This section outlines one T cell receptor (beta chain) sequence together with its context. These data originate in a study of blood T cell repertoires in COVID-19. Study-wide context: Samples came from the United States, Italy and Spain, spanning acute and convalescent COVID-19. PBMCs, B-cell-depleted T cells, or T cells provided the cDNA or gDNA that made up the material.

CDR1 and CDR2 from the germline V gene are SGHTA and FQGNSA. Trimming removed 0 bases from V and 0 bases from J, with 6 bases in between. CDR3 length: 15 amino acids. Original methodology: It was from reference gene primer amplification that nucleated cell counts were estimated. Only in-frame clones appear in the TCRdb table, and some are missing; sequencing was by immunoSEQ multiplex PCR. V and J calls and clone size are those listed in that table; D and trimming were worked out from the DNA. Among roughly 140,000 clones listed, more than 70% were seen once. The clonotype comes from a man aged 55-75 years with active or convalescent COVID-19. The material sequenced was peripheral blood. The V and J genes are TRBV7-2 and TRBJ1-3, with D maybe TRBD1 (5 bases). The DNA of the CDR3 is TGTGCCAGCAGCTTAGCGGGGCACTCTGGAAACACCATATATTTT. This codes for CASSLAGHSGNTIYF.